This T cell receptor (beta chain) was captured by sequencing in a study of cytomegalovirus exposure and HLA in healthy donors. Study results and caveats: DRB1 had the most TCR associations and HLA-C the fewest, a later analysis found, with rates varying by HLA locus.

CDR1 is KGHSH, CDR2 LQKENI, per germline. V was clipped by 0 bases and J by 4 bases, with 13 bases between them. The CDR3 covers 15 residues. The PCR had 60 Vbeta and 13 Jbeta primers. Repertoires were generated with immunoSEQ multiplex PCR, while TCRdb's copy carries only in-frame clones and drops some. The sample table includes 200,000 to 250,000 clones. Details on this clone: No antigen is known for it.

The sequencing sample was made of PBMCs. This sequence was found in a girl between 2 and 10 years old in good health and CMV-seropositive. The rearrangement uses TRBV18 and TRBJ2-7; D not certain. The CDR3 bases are TGTGCCAGCTCACCACCGGGCCTCCCGCCTTACGAGCAGTACTTC. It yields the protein CASSPPGLPPYEQYF.